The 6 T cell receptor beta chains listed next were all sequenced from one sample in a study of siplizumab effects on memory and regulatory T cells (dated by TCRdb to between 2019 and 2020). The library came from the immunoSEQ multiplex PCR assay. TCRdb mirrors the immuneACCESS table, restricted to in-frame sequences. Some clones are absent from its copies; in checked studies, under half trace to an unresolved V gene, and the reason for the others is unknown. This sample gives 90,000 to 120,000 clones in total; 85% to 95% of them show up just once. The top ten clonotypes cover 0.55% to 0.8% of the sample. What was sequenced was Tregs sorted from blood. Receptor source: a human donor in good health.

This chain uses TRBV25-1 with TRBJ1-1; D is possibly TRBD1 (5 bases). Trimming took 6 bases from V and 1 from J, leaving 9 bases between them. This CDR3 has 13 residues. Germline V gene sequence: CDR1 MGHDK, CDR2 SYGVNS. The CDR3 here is CASSRAWNTEAFF. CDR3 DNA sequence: TGTGCCAGCAGCAGGGCTTGGAACACTGAAGCTTTCTTT. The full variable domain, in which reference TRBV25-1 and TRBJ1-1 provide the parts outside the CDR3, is EADIYQTPRYLVIGTGKKITLECSQTMGHDKMYWYQQDPGMELHLIHYSYGVNSTEKGDLSSESTVSRIRTEHFPLTLESARPSHTSQYLCASSRAWNTEAFFGQGTRLTVV.

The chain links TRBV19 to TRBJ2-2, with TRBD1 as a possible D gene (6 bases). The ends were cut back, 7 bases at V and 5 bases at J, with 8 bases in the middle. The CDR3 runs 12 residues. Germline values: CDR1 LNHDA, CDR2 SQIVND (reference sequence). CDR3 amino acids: CASKGDTGELFF. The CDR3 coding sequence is TGTGCCAGTAAGGGGGATACCGGGGAGCTGTTTTTT.

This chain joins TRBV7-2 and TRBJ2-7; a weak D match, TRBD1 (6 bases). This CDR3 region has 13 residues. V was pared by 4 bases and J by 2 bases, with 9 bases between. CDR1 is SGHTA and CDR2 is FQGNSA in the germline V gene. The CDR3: CASSSTGPYEQYF. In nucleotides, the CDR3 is TGTGCCAGCAGCTCGACAGGTCCCTACGAGCAGTACTTC. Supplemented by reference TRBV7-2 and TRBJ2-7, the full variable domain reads GAGVSQSPSNKVTEKGKDVELRCDPISGHTALYWYRQSLGQGLEFLIYFQGNSAPDKSGLPSDRFSAERTGGSVSTLTIQRTQQEDSAVYLCASSSTGPYEQYFGPGTRLTVT.

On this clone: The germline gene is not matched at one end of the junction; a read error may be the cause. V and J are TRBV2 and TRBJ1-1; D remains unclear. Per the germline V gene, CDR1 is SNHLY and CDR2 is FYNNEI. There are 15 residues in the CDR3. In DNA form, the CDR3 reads TGTGCCAGCAGTGCGACGGGGTTGGAGAACACTGAAGTTTTCTTT. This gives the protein CASSATGLENTEVFF. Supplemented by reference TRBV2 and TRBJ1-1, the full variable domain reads EPEVTQTPSHQVTQMGQEVILRCVPISNHLYFYWYRQILGQKVEFLVSFYNNEISEKSEIFDDQFSVERPDGSNFTLKIRSTKLEDSAMYFCASSATGLENTEVFFGQGTRLTVV.

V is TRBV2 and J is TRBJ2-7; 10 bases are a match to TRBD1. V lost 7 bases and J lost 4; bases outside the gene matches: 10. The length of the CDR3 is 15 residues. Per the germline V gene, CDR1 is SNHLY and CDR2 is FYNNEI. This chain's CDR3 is CASNRGQGNSYEQYF. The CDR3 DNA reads TGTGCCAGCAATAGGGGACAGGGGAATTCTTACGAGCAGTACTTC.

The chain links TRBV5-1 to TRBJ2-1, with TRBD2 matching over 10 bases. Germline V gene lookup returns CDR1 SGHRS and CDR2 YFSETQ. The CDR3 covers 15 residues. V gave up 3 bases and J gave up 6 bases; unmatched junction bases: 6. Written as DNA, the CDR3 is TGCGCCAGCAGCTGGGGCGCTAGCGGGAGCAATGAGCAGTTCTTC. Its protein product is CASSWGASGSNEQFF.